These 5 T cell receptor beta chains share one sample of origin, sequenced in a study of blood T cell repertoires in COVID-19. Produced via immunoSEQ multiplex PCR; TCRdb's table is partial and in-frame only. The sample consists of around 140,000 clones, 65% to 90% of them appearing once. What was sequenced was peripheral blood. These receptors all stem from a man aged 55 to 69 with active or convalescent COVID-19.

This clone was seen a single time. This CDR3 reads CSVGQAQETQYF. The DNA of the CDR3 is TGCAGCGTTGGACAGGCCCAAGAGACCCAGTACTTC. The genes are TRBV29-1 and TRBJ2-5; D may be TRBD1 (6 bases). CDR1 is SQVTM, CDR2 ANQGSEA, per germline. The ends were cut back, 4 bases at V and 1 base at J, with 7 bases in the middle. The CDR3 runs 12 residues. The complete variable domain, with remaining parts taken from reference TRBV29-1 and TRBJ2-5, reads SAVISQKPSRDICQRGTSLTIQCQVDSQVTMMFWYRQQPGQSLTLIATANQGSEATYESGFVIDKFPISRPNLTFSTLTVSNMSPEDSSIYLCSVGQAQETQYFGPGTRLLVL.

The V gene is TRBV7-2, the J gene TRBJ2-1, with D possibly being TRBD2 (6 bases). The germline V and J ends were trimmed by 1 base and 3 bases, with 10 bases remaining between them. Germline values: CDR1 SGHTA, CDR2 FQGNSA. The CDR3 runs 15 residues. Written as DNA, the CDR3 is TGTGCCAGCAGCTTAGTCGGAGGGTTCTACAATGAGCAGTTCTTC. Protein sequence: CASSLVGGFYNEQFF.

The rearrangement joins TRBV19 to TRBJ1-2; a weak D match, TRBD1 (6 bases). The CDR3 totals 16 residues. Germline V lookup: CDR1 LNHDA, CDR2 SQIVND (reference sequence). Trimming took off 1 base at V and 8 bases at J, with 20 bases between the two ends. The DNA of the CDR3 is TGTGCCAGTAGTATAGTTGGGCCGGGGGGGGCCGGAGGCTACACCTTC. It is translated as CASSIVGPGGAGGYTF.

J is TRBJ1-3 and V is TRBV27; D unresolved. Germline V CDR1 and CDR2: MNHEY, SMNVEV (reference sequence). V was shortened by 6 bases and J by 1 base, with 7 bases between the two germline ends. There are 13 residues in the CDR3. CDR3: CASRTRSGNTIYF. The CDR3 nucleotides read TGTGCCAGCAGGACCAGGTCTGGAAACACCATATATTTT.

V usage is TRBV21-1 and J usage is TRBJ2-1; the table gives TRBD2 as D, unverified against the DNA. TRBV21-1 is a pseudogene. The CDR3 has 18 amino acids. Written as DNA, the CDR3 is TGTGCCATCCCAACCCTGACTAGCGGGAGGGTCGTTTACAATGAGCAGTTCTTC. Translating it yields CAIPTLTSGRVVYNEQFF.